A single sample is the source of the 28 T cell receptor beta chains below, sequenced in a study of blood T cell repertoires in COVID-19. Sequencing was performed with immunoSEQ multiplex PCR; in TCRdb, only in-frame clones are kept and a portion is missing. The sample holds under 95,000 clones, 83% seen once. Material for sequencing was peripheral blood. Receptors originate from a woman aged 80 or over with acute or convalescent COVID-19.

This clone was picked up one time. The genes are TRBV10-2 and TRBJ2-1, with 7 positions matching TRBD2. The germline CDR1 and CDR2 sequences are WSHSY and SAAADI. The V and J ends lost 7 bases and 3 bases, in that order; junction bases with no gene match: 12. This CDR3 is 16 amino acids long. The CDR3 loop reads CASTPGASGFYNEQFF. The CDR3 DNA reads TGCGCCAGCACCCCCGGAGCTAGCGGTTTCTACAATGAGCAGTTCTTC.

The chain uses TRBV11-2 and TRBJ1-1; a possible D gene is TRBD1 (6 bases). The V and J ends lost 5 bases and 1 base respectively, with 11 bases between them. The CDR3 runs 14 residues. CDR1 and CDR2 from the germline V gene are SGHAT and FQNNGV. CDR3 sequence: CASSPGQKNTEAFF. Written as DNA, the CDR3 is TGTGCCAGCAGCCCCGGACAGAAGAACACTGAAGCTTTCTTT.

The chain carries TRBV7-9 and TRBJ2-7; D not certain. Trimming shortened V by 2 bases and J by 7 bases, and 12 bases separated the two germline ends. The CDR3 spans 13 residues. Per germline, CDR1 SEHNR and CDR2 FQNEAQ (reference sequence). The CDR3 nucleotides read TGTGCCAGCAGCTTAATGTCCGAGGATGAGCAGTACTTC. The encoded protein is CASSLMSEDEQYF.

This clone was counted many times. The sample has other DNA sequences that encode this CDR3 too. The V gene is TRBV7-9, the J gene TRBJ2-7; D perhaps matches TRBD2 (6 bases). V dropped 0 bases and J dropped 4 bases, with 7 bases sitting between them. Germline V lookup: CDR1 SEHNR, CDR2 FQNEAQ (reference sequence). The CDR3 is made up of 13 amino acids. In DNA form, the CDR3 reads TGTGCCAGCAGCTTAGCGGGGGGTTACGAGCAGTACTTC. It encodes CASSLAGGYEQYF.

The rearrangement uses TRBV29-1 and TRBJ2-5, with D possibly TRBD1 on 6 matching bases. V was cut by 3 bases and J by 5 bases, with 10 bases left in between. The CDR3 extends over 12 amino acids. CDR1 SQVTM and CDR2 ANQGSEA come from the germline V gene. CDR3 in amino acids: CSVDSQGETQYF. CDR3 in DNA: TGCAGCGTTGATAGCCAGGGGGAGACCCAGTACTTC.

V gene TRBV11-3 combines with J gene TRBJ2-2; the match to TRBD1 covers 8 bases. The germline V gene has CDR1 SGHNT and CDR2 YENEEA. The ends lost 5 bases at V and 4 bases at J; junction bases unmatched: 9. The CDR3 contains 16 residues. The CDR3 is CASSGLQGESTGELFF. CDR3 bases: TGTGCCAGCAGCGGGTTACAGGGGGAGAGCACCGGGGAGCTGTTTTTT.

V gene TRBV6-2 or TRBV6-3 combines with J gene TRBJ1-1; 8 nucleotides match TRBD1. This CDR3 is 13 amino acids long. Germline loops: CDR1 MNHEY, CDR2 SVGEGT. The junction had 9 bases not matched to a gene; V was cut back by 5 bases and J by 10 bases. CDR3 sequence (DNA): TGTGCCAGCAGTCTAGGGACAGGAGGGCGAGCTTTCTTT. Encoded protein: CASSLGTGGRAFF.

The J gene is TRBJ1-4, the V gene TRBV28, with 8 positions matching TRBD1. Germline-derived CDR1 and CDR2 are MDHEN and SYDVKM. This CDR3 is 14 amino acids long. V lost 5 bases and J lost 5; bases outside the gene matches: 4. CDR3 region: CASSPGQVNEKLFF. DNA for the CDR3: TGTGCCAGCAGTCCGGGACAGGTGAATGAAAAACTGTTTTTT.

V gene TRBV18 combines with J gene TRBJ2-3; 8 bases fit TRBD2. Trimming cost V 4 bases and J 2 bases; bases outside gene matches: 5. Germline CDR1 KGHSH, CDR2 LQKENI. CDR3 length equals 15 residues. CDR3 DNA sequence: TGTGCCAGCTCACTGAGAGCGGGAGACACAGATACGCAGTATTTT. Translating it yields CASSLRAGDTDTQYF.

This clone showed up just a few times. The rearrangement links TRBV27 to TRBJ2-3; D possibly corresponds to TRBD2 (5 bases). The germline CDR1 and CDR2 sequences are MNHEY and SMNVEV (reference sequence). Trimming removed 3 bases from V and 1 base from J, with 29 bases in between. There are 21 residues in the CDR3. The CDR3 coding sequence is TGTGCCAGCAGTTTTCTTTTCGCCGCGCGCGGAGGATCCTACCGCACAGATACGCAGTATTTT. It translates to CASSFLFAARGGSYRTDTQYF.

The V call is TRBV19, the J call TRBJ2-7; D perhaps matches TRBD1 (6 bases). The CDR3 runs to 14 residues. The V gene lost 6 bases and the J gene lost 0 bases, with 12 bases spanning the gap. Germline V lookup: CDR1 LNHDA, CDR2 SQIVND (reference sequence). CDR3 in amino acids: CASRQGASSYEQYF. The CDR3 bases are TGTGCCAGTAGACAGGGCGCTAGCTCCTACGAGCAGTACTTC. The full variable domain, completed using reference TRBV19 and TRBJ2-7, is DGGITQSPKYLFRKEGQNVTLSCEQNLNHDAMYWYRQDPGQGLRLIYYSQIVNDFQKGDIAEGYSVSREKKESFPLTVTSAQKNPTAFYLCASRQGASSYEQYFGPGTRLTVT.

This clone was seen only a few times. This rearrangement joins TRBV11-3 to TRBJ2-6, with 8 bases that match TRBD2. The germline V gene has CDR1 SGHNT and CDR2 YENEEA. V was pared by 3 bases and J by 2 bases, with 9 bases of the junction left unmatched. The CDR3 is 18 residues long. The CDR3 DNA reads TGTGCCAGCAGCTTCGGGGTAGCGGGATACCCTGGGGCCAACGTCCTGACTTTC. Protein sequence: CASSFGVAGYPGANVLTF.

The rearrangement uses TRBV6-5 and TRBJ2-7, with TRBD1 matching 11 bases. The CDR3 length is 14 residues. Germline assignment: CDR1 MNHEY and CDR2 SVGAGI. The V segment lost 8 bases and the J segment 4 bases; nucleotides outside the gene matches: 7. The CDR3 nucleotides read TGTGCCAGCTTTAGCGGACAGGGGGCTTACGAGCAGTACTTC. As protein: CASFSGQGAYEQYF.

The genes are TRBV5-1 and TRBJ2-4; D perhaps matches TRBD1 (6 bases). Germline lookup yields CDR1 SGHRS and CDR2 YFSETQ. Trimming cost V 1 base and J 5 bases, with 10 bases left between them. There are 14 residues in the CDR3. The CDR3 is CASSLNGGENIQYF. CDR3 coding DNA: TGCGCCAGCAGCTTGAATGGGGGCGAAAACATTCAGTACTTC.

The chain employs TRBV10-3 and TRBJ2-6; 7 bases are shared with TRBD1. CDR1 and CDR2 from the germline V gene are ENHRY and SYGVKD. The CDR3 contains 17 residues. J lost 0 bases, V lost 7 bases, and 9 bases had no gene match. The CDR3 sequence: CAINPGTGVSGANVLTF. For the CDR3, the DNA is TGTGCCATCAACCCCGGCACAGGGGTCTCTGGGGCCAACGTCCTGACTTTC.

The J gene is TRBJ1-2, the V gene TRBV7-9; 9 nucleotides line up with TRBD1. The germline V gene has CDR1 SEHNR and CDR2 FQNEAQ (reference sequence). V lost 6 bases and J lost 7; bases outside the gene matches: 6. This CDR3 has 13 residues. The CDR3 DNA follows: TGTGCCAGCAGACGGGACAGGGATGGTGGCTACACCTTC. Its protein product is CASRRDRDGGYTF. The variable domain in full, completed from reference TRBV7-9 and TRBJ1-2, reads DTGVSQNPRHKITKRGQNVTFRCDPISEHNRLYWYRQTLGQGPEFLTYFQNEAQLEKSRLLSDRFSAERPKGSFSTLEIQRTEQGDSAMYLCASRRDRDGGYTFGSGTRLTVV.

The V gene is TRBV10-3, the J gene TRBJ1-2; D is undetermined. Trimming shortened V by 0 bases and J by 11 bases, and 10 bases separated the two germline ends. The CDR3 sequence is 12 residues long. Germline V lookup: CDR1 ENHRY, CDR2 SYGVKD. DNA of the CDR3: TGTGCCATCAGTGAGTCTGCGGGAGAGTACACCTTC. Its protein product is CAISESAGEYTF.

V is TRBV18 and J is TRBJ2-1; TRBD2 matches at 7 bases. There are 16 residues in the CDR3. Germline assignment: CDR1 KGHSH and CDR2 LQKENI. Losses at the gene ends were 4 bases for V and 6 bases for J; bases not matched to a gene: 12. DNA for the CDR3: TGTGCCAGCTCACGTCGGGCGGGAGATTGGGGCAATGAGCAGTTCTTC. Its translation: CASSRRAGDWGNEQFF.

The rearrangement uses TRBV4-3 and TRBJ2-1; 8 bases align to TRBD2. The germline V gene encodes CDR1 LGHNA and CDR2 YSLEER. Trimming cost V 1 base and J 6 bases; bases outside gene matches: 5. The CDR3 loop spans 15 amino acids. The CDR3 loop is CASSQGTSSFNEQFF. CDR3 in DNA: TGCGCCAGCAGCCAAGGGACTAGCAGTTTCAATGAGCAGTTCTTC.

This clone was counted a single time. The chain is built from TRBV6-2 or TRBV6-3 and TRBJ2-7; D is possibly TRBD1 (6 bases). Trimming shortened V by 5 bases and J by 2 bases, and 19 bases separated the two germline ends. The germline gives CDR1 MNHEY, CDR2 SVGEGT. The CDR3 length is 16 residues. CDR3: CASSRDFGQLPYEQYF. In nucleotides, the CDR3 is TGTGCCAGCAGTCGGGATTTCGGACAGCTCCCCTACGAGCAGTACTTC.

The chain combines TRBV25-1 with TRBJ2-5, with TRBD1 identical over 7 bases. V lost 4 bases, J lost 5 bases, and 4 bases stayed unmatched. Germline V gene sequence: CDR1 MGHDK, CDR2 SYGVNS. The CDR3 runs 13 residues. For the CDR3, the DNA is TGTGCCAGCAGTGTTCGACAGGGTGAGACCCAGTACTTC. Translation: CASSVRQGETQYF.

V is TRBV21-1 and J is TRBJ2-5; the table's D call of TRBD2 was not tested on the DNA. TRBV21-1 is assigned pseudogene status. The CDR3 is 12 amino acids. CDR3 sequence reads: CASSKKGRDSDF. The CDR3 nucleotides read TGTGCCAGCAGCAAAAAGGGACGGGACTCAGACTTC.

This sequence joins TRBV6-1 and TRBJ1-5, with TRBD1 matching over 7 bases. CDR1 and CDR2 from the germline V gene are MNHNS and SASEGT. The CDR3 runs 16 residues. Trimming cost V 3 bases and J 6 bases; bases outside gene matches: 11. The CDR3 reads CASSETNRGAAQPQHF. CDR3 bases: TGTGCCAGCAGTGAGACTAACAGGGGAGCCGCTCAGCCCCAGCATTTT.

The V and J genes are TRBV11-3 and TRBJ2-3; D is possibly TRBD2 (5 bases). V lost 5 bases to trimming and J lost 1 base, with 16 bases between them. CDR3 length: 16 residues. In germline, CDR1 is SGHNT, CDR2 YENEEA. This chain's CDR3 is CASSQGYVGGTDTQYF. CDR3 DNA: TGTGCCAGCAGCCAAGGGTATGTCGGGGGCACAGATACGCAGTATTTT.

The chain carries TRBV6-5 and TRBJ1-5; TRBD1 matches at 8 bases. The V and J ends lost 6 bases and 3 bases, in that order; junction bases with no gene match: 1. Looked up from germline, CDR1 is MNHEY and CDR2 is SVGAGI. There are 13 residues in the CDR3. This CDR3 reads CASRQGVNQPQHF. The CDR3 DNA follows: TGTGCCAGCAGACAGGGGGTCAATCAGCCCCAGCATTTT.

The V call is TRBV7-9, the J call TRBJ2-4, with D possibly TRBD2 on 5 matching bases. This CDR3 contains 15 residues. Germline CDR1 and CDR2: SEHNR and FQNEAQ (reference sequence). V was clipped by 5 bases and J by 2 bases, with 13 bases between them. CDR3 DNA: TGTGCCAGCAGCCTGCGGGTGGAAACCAAAAACATTCAGTACTTC. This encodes CASSLRVETKNIQYF.

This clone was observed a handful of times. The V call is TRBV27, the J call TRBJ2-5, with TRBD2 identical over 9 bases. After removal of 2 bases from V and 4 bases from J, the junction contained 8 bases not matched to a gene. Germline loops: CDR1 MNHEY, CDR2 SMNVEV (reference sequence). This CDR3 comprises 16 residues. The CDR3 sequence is CASSLGGGRAVETQYF. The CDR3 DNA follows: TGTGCCAGCAGTTTAGGGGGCGGGAGGGCCGTAGAGACCCAGTACTTC.

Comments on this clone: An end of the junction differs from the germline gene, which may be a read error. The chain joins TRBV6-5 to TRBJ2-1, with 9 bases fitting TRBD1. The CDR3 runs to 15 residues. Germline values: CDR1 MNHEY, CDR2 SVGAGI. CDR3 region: CASSPPGQGYHEQFF. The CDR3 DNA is TGTGCCAGCAGTCCCCCGGGACAGGGCTACCATGAGCAGTTCTTC.